What follows is one T cell receptor (beta chain) and its context. The antigen remains unidentified. This specimen belongs to a study of CXCR3-negative and CXCR3-positive naive CD8 T cells. Study-wide background: There were some 150 million TRB reads altogether, and each library had about 1.5 +/- 0.3 million of them. Study results and caveats: Memory CD8+ T cell repertoires were far less diverse than both naive subsets. Hydrophobicity was higher for TRB CDR3s found in CXCR3-positive naive cells than in CXCR3-negative naive cells. Naive CXCR3-negative cells resembled naive CXCR3-positive cells in TRBV-TRBJ usage; memory cells differed.

Germline V lookup: CDR1 KGHSH, CDR2 LQKENI. The CDR3 covers 19 residues. 5' RACE with UMI labels generated the TRB cDNA libraries. TCRdb reprocessed the 5' RACE reads; each CDR3 protein has one entry and no DNA is given. The ten top clones account for approximately 4.5%, within a sample of 50,000 to 65,000 distinct CDR3 sequences. The chain has TRBV18 and TRBJ2-5. Sequenced: naive CXCR3- CD8+ T cells from blood. The subset was: CD45RO-CCR7+CD27+CD95- naive CD8+ T cells lacking CXCR3 (TNR3-). The receptor comes from a human donor in good health. Some clones in this sample may be carry-over from other donors' samples. The CDR3 region is CASSPPSVGRDWGQETQYF.